This T cell receptor (beta chain) was identified during a study of blood T cell repertoires in COVID-19. Participants, about 18 to 100 years old, spanned approximately 26 US areas. Cohort assignment relied on participant-reported clinical history. In Cohort 3, a recovered donor had either two negative PCRs, clearance, or symptom resolution. V was cut by 4 bases and J by 0 bases, with 11 bases left in between. The CDR3 contains 15 residues. From germline, CDR1 is SGHVS and CDR2 FNYEAQ. Original processing notes: Amplified reference gene primers provided the basis for estimating nucleated cell counts. The repertoire was sequenced with immunoSEQ multiplex PCR; TCRdb's copy has only in-frame clones and lacks some. The DNA was the basis for D and trimming; V, J and clone size are from that table. The sample holds some 210,000 clones, over 75% seen once.

The source of this sequence is a man aged 40-49 years who had recovered from COVID-19. The specimen was PBMCs or T cells enriched from blood (not recorded which). The chain is built from TRBV7-6 and TRBJ2-3; D might be TRBD1 (6 bases). CDR3: CASSSGTFSTDTQYF. The CDR3 DNA is TGTGCCAGCAGCTCCGGGACATTTAGCACAGATACGCAGTATTTT.